The 8 T cell receptor beta chains reported below all come from one sample, sequenced in a study of blood T cells in healthy people across ages. A J-beta primer mix and a sample-barcoded 5' primer were used in a second PCR of roughly 7 to 12 cycles. TCRdb ran MiXCR on the 5' RACE reads and lists one entry per CDR3 protein. Among fewer than 950,000 distinct CDR3 sequences listed, roughly 50% were seen once. Source material: blood. These receptors all come from a man at least 80 years old in good health.

The chain carries TRBV12-3 or TRBV12-4 and TRBJ2-1; possible D gene TRBD2, 6 bases. The CDR3 runs to 15 residues. V was cut by 1 base and J by 3 bases, with 10 bases left in between. The CDR3 loop reads CASSLGRVVYNEQFF. For the CDR3, the DNA is TGTGCCAGCAGTTTAGGGAGGGTGGTCTACAATGAGCAGTTCTTC.

V usage is TRBV18 and J usage is TRBJ2-7; D possibly matches TRBD1 or TRBD2 (7 bases each). Germline CDR1 and CDR2: KGHSH and LQKENI. This CDR3 spans 17 amino acids. V was shortened by 3 bases and J by 4 bases, with 22 bases between the two germline ends. The CDR3 DNA reads as TGTGCCAGCTCACCCCTAGCAGGGGGAGGGTTCGAATACGAGCAGTACTTC. Encoded protein: CASSPLAGGGFEYEQYF. Full variable domain (outside the CDR3, taken from reference TRBV18 and TRBJ2-7): NAGVMQNPRHLVRRRGQEARLRCSPMKGHSHVYWYRQLPEEGLKFMVYLQKENIIDESGMPKERFSAEFPKEGPSILRIQQVVRGDSAAYFCASSPLAGGGFEYEQYFGPGTRLTVT.

The chain uses TRBV11-2 and TRBJ2-5; 8 bases map to TRBD2. Germline assignment: CDR1 SGHAT and CDR2 FQNNGV. The CDR3 has 15 residues. Trimming removed 0 bases from V and 4 bases from J; junction bases left unmatched: 4. For the CDR3, the DNA is TGTGCCAGCAGCTTAGACGCGGGAGGACGAGAGACCCAGTACTTC. Amino acid sequence: CASSLDAGGRETQYF.

This clonotype showed up just a few times. V usage is TRBV4-2 and J usage is TRBJ2-2, with 12 bases lining up with TRBD2. This CDR3 contains 18 residues. Germline V lookup: CDR1 LGHNA, CDR2 YNFKEQ. After removal of 6 bases from V and 4 bases from J, the junction contained 12 bases not matched to a gene. CDR3 DNA sequence: TGTGCCAGCAGTCATCTAGCGGGAGGGCCGGGAAGCACCGGGGAGCTGTTTTTT. It yields the protein CASSHLAGGPGSTGELFF.

This chain links TRBV14 with TRBJ2-5; the D is unclear. The end of the DNA aligns better with TRBJ2-7, so the J call may be wrong. This CDR3 has 13 amino acids. The germline CDR1 and CDR2 sequences are SGHDN and FVKESK. The CDR3 DNA reads TGTGCCAGCAGCCAAGGTCTCCGCCTCGAGCAGTACTTC. Protein product: CASSQGLRLEQYF.

A word on this clonotype: One junction end disagrees with the germline gene, perhaps due to a read error. The chain is built from TRBV30 and TRBJ2-7; weak D call: TRBD2 (5 bases). The CDR3 is 12 residues long. Germline V gene lookup returns CDR1 GTSNPN and CDR2 SVGIG (reference sequence). The DNA for the CDR3 is TGTGCCGGGAGTCCCCGACTATCCGAGCAGTACTTC. It is translated as CAGSPRLSEQYF.

V and J are TRBV24-1 and TRBJ2-7; TRBD1 matches at 9 bases. The V and J ends lost 3 bases and 4 bases, in that order; junction bases with no gene match: 6. The germline V gene has CDR1 KGHDR and CDR2 SFDVKD. This CDR3 has 15 residues. The CDR3: CATSDTGTGSYEQYF. In DNA, the CDR3 is TGTGCCACCAGTGATACGGGGACAGGGTCTTACGAGCAGTACTTC.

As DNA, the CDR3 is TGTGCCAGCAGCCAATCGTTAGACGTCCTTCTTCCCTACGAGCAGTACTTC. This gives the protein CASSQSLDVLLPYEQYF. The V and J genes are TRBV3-1 and TRBJ2-7, with D unresolved. The CDR3 totals 17 residues. Deletions cut 2 bases from V and 2 bases from J, with 19 bases between. CDR1 is LGHDT and CDR2 is YNNKEL in the germline V gene (reference sequence).